This TCR beta chain originates from a study of blood T cell repertoires in COVID-19. This clone came up a few times. Produced via immunoSEQ multiplex PCR; TCRdb's table is partial and in-frame only. The sample records about 300,000 clones, around 90% being singletons. The CDR3 is 16 residues long. The junction had 6 bases not matched to a gene; V was cut back by 3 bases and J by 4 bases. Germline V gene sequence: CDR1 SGHNT, CDR2 YYREEE (reference sequence). Sample: PBMCs or T cells enriched from blood (not recorded which). The source of this sequence is a woman aged 40 to 50 who had recovered from COVID-19. The chain recombines TRBV5-4 with TRBJ2-3; 12 nucleotides agree with TRBD2. In DNA form, the CDR3 reads TGTGCCAGCAGCTCCCCGACTAGCGGGGGCGCAGATACGCAGTATTTT. The encoded protein is CASSSPTSGGADTQYF. Variable domain in full (rest from reference TRBV5-4 and TRBJ2-3): ETGVTQSPTHLIKTRGQQVTLRCSSQSGHNTVSWYQQALGQGPQFIFQYYREEENGRGNFPPRFSGLQFPNYSSELNVNALELDDSALYLCASSSPTSGGADTQYFGPGTRLTVL.